This TCR beta chain comes out of a study of blood T cell repertoires in COVID-19. Study-wide background: T cells, B-cell-depleted T cells, or PBMCs provided the cDNA or gDNA that served as material.

In germline, CDR1 is SGHTA, CDR2 FQGNSA. V was clipped by 4 bases and J by 7 bases; unmatched bases: 9. This CDR3 spans 15 amino acids. Here immunoSEQ multiplex PCR was the method, and the copy in TCRdb shows in-frame clones only, minus some. The table lists more than 85,000 clones, 70% to 90% of them singletons. This TCR came from a man between 65 and 79 years old with acute or convalescent COVID-19. Sequencing input: peripheral blood. This chain joins TRBV7-2 and TRBJ2-2; TRBD2 matches at 7 bases. CDR3 residues: CASSSSGGGIGELFF. The CDR3 DNA sequence: TGTGCCAGCAGCTCGTCGGGGGGAGGGATCGGGGAGCTGTTTTTT.